This entry features one T cell receptor beta chain sequence. Profiled with immunoSEQ multiplex PCR; TCRdb holds only in-frame clones, not every one. Among about 260,000 clones listed, more than 80% were seen once. Per the germline V gene, CDR1 is SGDLS and CDR2 is YYNGEE. The CDR3 is made up of 14 amino acids. The germline V and J ends were trimmed by 2 bases and 0 bases, with 7 bases remaining between them. This sample is part of a study of blood T cell repertoires in COVID-19. Overall study: Samples representing acute and convalescent COVID-19 were sourced from the United States, Italy and Spain. T cells, B-cell-depleted T cells, or PBMCs provided the cDNA or gDNA that served as material.

All enrollees were about 18 to 95 years old and from approximately 25 US areas. Participant-given clinical history determined each cohort assignment. The TCR comes from a woman aged 25-40 years with acute COVID-19. The specimen sequenced was PBMCs or T cells enriched from blood (not recorded which). The chain recombines TRBV9 with TRBJ2-3; D is uncertain. The CDR3 spells CASSVESSTDTQYF. The CDR3 DNA reads TGTGCCAGCAGCGTTGAGAGTAGCACAGATACGCAGTATTTT.